This T cell receptor (beta chain) was sequenced for a study of human T cells and chemical hapten exposure. Noted time point: patch test 2, 6 weeks after DPC sensitization. Treatment: therapeutic diphenylcyclopropenone sensitization with weekly scalp DPC. CDR3 length: 15 amino acids. Germline V gene data show CDR1 as SGHAT and CDR2 as FQNNGV. The germline V and J ends were trimmed by 5 bases and 0 bases, with 14 bases remaining between them. One entry per CDR3 protein results from TCRdb running MiXCR on the RACE reads. The sample has fewer than 150,000 distinct CDR3 sequences, approximately 10% seen once.

The chain has TRBV11-2 and TRBJ2-7; D is perhaps TRBD2 (6 bases). The receptor comes from a woman between 45 and 60 years old with alopecia areata. Some clones in this sample may be carry-over from other donors' samples. Here the sequenced sample was whole blood, taken in connection with sensitization to the hapten diphenylcyclopropenone (DPC). CDR3 protein: CASSPAGKSSYEQYF. The CDR3, as DNA: TGTGCCAGCAGCCCAGCGGGCAAATCCTCCTACGAGCAGTACTTC. Supplemented by reference TRBV11-2 and TRBJ2-7, the full variable domain reads EAGVAQSPRYKIIEKRQSVAFWCNPISGHATLYWYQQILGQGPKLLIQFQNNGVVDDSQLPKDRFSAERLKGVDSTLKIQPAKLEDSAVYLCASSPAGKSSYEQYFGPGTRLTVT.